This TCR beta chain was captured by sequencing in a study of CD8 T cells in ankylosing spondylitis. One entry per CDR3 protein results from TCRdb running MiXCR on the 5' RACE reads. The sample has over 150,000 distinct CDR3 sequences; around a sixth are singletons. Germline values: CDR1 KGHSH, CDR2 LQKENI. The trim removed 5 bases at V and 5 bases at J, leaving 12 bases unmatched. The length of the CDR3 is 16 residues. Overall study findings and caveats: There was reportedly significant enrichment of clones that were disease-linked in matched ankylosing spondylitis synovial fluid. Previously reported in reactive arthritis synovial fluid and blood were some of the motif variants. Seemingly distinctive of ankylosing spondylitis blood was a TCR beta motif formed by eight highly homologous variants.

As for this clonotype: The target antigen is unknown.

This chain links TRBV18 with TRBJ1-5, with 7 bases matching TRBD1. Sequenced input: blood, either unsorted or a sorted T cell fraction (not recorded which). The receptor was derived from a male donor aged 5 to 29 with ankylosing spondylitis or in good health (not recorded which). The chain's CDR3 is CASSAITGAADQPQHF. CDR3 DNA sequence: TGTGCCAGCTCAGCCATCACAGGGGCCGCTGATCAGCCCCAGCATTTT.